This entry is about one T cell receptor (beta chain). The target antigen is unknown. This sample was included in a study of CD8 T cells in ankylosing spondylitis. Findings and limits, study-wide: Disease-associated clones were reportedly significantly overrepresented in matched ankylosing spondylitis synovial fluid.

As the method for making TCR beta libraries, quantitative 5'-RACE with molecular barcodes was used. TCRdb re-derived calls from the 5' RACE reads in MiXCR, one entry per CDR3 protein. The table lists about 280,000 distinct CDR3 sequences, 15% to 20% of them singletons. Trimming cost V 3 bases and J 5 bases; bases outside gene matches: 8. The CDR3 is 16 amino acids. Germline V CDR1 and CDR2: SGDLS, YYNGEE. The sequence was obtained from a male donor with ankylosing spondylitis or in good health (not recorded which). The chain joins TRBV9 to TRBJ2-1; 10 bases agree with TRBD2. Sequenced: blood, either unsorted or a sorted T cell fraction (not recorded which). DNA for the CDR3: TGTGCCAGCAGCGCTCAACTAGCGGGACCCGACAATGAGCAGTTCTTC. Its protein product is CASSAQLAGPDNEQFF.